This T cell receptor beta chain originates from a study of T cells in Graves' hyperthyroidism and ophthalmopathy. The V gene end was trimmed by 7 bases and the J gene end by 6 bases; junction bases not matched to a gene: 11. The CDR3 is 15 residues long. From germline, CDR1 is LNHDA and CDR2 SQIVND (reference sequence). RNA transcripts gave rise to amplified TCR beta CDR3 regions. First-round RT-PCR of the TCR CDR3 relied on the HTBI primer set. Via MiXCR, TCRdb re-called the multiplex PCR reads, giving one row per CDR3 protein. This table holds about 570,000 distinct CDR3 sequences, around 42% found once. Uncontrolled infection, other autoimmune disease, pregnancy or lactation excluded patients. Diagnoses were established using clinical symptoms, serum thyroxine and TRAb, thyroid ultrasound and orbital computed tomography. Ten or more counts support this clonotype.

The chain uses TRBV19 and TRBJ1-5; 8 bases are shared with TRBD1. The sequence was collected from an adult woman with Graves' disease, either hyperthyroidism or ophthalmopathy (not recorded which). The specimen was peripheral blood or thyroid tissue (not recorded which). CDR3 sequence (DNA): TGTGCCAGTACCTTCCGGACAGGGCTTGGTCAGCCCCAGCATTTT. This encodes CASTFRTGLGQPQHF.